The source of this T cell receptor (beta chain) is a study of T cells after yellow fever vaccination. Background on the study: Fractions of low cell number were prepared using SMART-Seq v4 Ultra Low Input.

This clonotype was detected many times. What it binds is not known. The study's findings and limits: Clones that expanded after primary vaccination mostly reappeared after the booster (approximately 96% CD4, approximately 89% CD8). Weaker in magnitude, the secondary response showed a faster peak on day 5 versus 15.

It was through 5'RACE template switching that TCR cDNA was made, with a universal primer site and UMIs added. TCRdb passed the 5' RACE reads through MiXCR, listing each CDR3 protein once. The sample yields about 320,000 distinct CDR3 sequences, approximately 12% seen once. The V gene end was trimmed by 4 bases and the J gene end by 3 bases; junction bases not matched to a gene: 10. This CDR3 has 17 residues. The germline V gene encodes CDR1 LGHNA and CDR2 YSLEER. The clonotype originates from a man between 18 and 29 years old who received the YFV17D yellow fever vaccine. The chain is built from TRBV4-3 and TRBJ2-3, with 10 positions matching TRBD2. The material was CD4+ T cells sorted from PBMCs, obtained 45 days after the yellow fever booster vaccination. The CDR3 spells CASSPSQAGGPTDTQYF. CDR3 bases: TGCGCCAGCAGCCCTTCCCAAGCGGGGGGGCCGACAGATACGCAGTATTTT.